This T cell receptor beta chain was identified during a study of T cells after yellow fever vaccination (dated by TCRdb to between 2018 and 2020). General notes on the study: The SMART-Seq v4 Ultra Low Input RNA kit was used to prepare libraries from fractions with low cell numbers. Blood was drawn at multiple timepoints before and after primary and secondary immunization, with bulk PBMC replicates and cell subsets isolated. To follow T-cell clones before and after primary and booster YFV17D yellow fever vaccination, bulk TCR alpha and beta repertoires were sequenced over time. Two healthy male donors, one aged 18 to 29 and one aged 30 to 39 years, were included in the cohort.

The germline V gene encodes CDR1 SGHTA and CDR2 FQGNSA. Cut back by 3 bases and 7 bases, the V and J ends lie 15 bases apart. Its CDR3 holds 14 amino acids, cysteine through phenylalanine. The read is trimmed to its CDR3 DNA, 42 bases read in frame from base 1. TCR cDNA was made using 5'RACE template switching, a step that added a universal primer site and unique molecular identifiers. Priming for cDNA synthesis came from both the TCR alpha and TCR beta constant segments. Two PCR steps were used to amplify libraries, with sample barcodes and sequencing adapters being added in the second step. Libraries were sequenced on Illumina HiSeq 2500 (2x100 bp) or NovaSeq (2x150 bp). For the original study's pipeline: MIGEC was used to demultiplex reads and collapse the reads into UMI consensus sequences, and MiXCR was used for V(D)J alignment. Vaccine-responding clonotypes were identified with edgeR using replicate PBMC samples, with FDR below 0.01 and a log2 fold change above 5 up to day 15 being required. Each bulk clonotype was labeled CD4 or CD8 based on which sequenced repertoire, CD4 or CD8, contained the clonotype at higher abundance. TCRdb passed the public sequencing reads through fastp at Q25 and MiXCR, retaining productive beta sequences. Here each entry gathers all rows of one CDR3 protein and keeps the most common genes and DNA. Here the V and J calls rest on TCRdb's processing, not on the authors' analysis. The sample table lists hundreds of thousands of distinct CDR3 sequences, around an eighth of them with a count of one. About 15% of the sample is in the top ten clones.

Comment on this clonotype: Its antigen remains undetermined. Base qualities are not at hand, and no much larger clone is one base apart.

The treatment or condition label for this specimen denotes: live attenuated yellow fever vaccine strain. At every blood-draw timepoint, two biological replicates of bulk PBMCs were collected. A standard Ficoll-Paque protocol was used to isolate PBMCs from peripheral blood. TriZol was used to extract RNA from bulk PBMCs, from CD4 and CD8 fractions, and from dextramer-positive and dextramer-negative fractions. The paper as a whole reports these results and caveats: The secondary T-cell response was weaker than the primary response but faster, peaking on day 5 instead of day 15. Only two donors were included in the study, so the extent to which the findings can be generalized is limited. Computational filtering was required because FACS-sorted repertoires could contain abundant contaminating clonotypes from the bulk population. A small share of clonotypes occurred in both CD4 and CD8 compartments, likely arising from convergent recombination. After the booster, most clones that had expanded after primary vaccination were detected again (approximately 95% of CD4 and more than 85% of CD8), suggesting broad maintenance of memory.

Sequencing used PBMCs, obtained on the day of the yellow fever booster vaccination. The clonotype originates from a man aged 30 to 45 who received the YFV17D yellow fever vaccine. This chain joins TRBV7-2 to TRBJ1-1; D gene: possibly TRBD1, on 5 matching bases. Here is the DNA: TGTGCCAGCAGCTTTAGCTCTGGGGGAATTGAAGCTTTCTTT. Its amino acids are CASSFSSGGIEAFF. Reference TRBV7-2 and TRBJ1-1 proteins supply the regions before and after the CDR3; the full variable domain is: GAGVSQSPSNKVTEKGKDVELRCDPISGHTALYWYRQSLGQGLEFLIYFQGNSAPDKSGLPSDRFSAERTGGSVSTLTIQRTQQEDSAVYLCASSFSSGGIEAFFGQGTRLTVV.